Shown below are 26 T cell receptor beta chains from a single sample sequenced in a study of cytomegalovirus exposure and HLA in healthy donors. Only in-frame clones appear in the TCRdb table, and some are missing; sequencing was by immunoSEQ multiplex PCR. Of about 200,000 clones listed, 80% to 90% were seen once; the top ten hold about 2.7%. The sample consisted of PBMCs. The receptors originated from a woman under 30 in good health and CMV-seronegative.

On this clone itself: The same CDR3 also results from other DNA sequences found in this sample. The genes are TRBV5-1 and TRBJ2-2, with a tentative D call TRBD2 (6 bases). Trimming removed 0 bases at V and 3 bases at J, with 9 bases between. Germline values: CDR1 SGHRS, CDR2 YFSETQ. This CDR3 comprises 15 residues. The DNA of the CDR3 is TGCGCCAGCAGCTTGGACGGGAGAGACACCGGGGAGCTGTTTTTT. Encoded protein: CASSLDGRDTGELFF.

The chain combines TRBV15 with TRBJ1-5; D is perhaps TRBD1 (5 bases). Trimming took off 3 bases at V and 0 bases at J, with 15 bases between the two ends. This CDR3 comprises 17 residues. Germline values: CDR1 LNHNV, CDR2 YYDKDF (reference sequence). CDR3 in DNA: TGTGCCACCAGCAGGACTGGACATTCGTCTAGCAATCAGCCCCAGCATTTT. Translating gives CATSRTGHSSSNQPQHF.

V and J are TRBV19 and TRBJ2-1; a possible D gene is TRBD1 (6 bases). The V end was cut by 3 bases, the J end by 5 bases, with 8 bases between. This CDR3 is 13 amino acids long. Germline-derived CDR1 and CDR2 are LNHDA and SQIVND (reference sequence). The CDR3 nucleotides read TGTGCCAGTAGTATCCAGGGGAACAATGAGCAGTTCTTC. This translates into CASSIQGNNEQFF.

The chain combines TRBV28 with TRBJ2-2, with 9 nucleotides matching TRBD2. V lost 5 bases to trimming and J lost 4 bases; unmatched junction nucleotides: 5. The CDR3 is 15 amino acids. Germline CDR1 and CDR2: MDHEN and SYDVKM. Here the CDR3 reads CASSVTSGFTGELFF. As DNA, the CDR3 is TGTGCCAGCAGTGTGACTAGCGGTTTCACCGGGGAGCTGTTTTTT.

The chain uses TRBV6-5 and TRBJ1-2; 8 bases line up with TRBD1. V shed 5 bases, J shed 2 bases, and the junction held 7 bases outside the gene matches. The CDR3 runs to 15 residues. Germline assignment: CDR1 MNHEY and CDR2 SVGAGI. The CDR3 DNA reads TGTGCCAGCAGTAAAGGATACAGGGGGAACTATGGCTACACCTTC. Translation: CASSKGYRGNYGYTF.

The V call is TRBV29-1, the J call TRBJ2-1, with a tentative D call TRBD2 (6 bases). The germline gives CDR1 SQVTM, CDR2 ANQGSEA. V shed 5 bases and J shed 4 bases, with 6 bases lying between them. The CDR3 spans 11 residues. The CDR3 DNA is TGCAGCGTTCTAGCGTACAATGAGCAGTTCTTC. Its translation: CSVLAYNEQFF.

The chain is built from TRBV29-1 and TRBJ1-2, with D uncertain. V was cut by 2 bases and J by 3 bases, with 13 bases left in between. Germline CDR1 reads SQVTM; CDR2 reads ANQGSEA. The CDR3 has 14 amino acids. The CDR3 nucleotides read TGCAGCGTTGAATTCGGAGGGTTAGACTATGGCTACACCTTC. It codes for CSVEFGGLDYGYTF.

This chain connects TRBV2 to TRBJ2-7; D uncertain. Germline CDR1 is SNHLY and CDR2 is FYNNEI. The CDR3 is 16 residues long. The V and J ends lost 8 bases and 5 bases respectively, with 25 bases between them. CDR3 sequence (DNA): TGTGCCAGCGTCGGGTCCCTCGCGTCCCCCCCTAACGAGCAGTACTTC. Translating it yields CASVGSLASPPNEQYF.

This clone has just one count. The chain has TRBV5-1 and TRBJ2-3; 12 bases align to TRBD1. Losses at the gene ends were 4 bases for V and 0 bases for J; bases not matched to a gene: 3. CDR3 length equals 16 residues. In germline, CDR1 is SGHRS, CDR2 YFSETQ. CDR3 protein: CASSRGQGASTDTQYF. The CDR3 DNA sequence: TGCGCCAGCAGCAGGGGACAGGGGGCAAGCACAGATACGCAGTATTTT.

The genes are TRBV5-1 and TRBJ1-2; 11 bases align to TRBD1. Per germline, CDR1 SGHRS and CDR2 YFSETQ. The CDR3 consists of 15 residues. V shed 0 bases, J shed 4 bases, and the junction held 2 bases outside the gene matches. The CDR3 sequence is CASSLGGQGVYGYTF. The CDR3 nucleotides read TGCGCCAGCAGCTTGGGGGGACAGGGGGTCTATGGCTACACCTTC. Full variable domain (rest looked up from reference TRBV5-1 and TRBJ1-2): KAGVTQTPRYLIKTRGQQVTLSCSPISGHRSVSWYQQTPGQGLQFLFEYFSETQRNKGNFPGRFSGRQFSNSRSEMNVSTLELGDSALYLCASSLGGQGVYGYTFGSGTRLTVV.

This sequence joins TRBV5-1 and TRBJ2-5; 10 bases are shared with TRBD2. The V gene end was trimmed by 4 bases and the J gene end by 1 base; junction bases not matched to a gene: 7. This CDR3 has 16 residues. CDR1 and CDR2 from the germline V gene are SGHRS and YFSETQ. The chain's CDR3 is CASSPQTSGPQETQYF. CDR3 in DNA: TGCGCCAGCAGCCCACAGACTAGCGGGCCCCAAGAGACCCAGTACTTC.

V usage is TRBV18 and J usage is TRBJ2-7, with TRBD2 matching over 7 bases. Germline values: CDR1 KGHSH, CDR2 LQKENI. J lost 2 bases, V lost 1 base, and 14 bases had no gene match. The CDR3 extends over 18 amino acids. The CDR3 protein is CASSPLSQSSGSTYEQYF. As DNA, the CDR3 is TGTGCCAGCTCACCACTCAGCCAGTCTAGCGGTAGTACCTACGAGCAGTACTTC.

This clone showed up just a few times. V usage is TRBV4-3 and J usage is TRBJ2-1, with TRBD2 matching 7 bases. After removal of 4 bases from V and 5 bases from J, the junction contained 5 bases not matched to a gene. Germline lookup yields CDR1 LGHNA and CDR2 YSLEER. The CDR3 loop spans 14 amino acids. For the CDR3, the DNA is TGCGCCAGCAGCCCTTGGACTAGTCACAATGAGCAGTTCTTC. This encodes CASSPWTSHNEQFF.

This clone was picked up one time. The chain combines TRBV9 with TRBJ1-1; unclear D gene. The CDR3 covers 13 residues. V lost 3 bases and J 2 bases, leaving 8 bases between the germline ends. CDR1 is SGDLS and CDR2 is YYNGEE in the germline V gene. This chain's CDR3 is CASSGSVNTEAFF. The CDR3 DNA is TGTGCCAGCAGCGGGTCGGTAAACACTGAAGCTTTCTTT.

The chain recombines TRBV28 with TRBJ2-7, with 11 bases aligning to TRBD2. After removal of 3 bases from V and 1 base from J, the junction contained 8 bases not matched to a gene. Germline CDR1 MDHEN, CDR2 SYDVKM. The CDR3 spans 17 residues. CDR3: CASSLGRGLAVSYEQYF. Written as DNA, the CDR3 is TGTGCCAGCAGTTTGGGTAGGGGACTAGCGGTTTCCTACGAGCAGTACTTC.

The rearrangement uses TRBV5-1 and TRBJ2-2; D gene uncertain. The V gene's germline CDR1 is SGHRS and CDR2 YFSETQ. The CDR3 runs to 15 residues. The ends were cut back, 2 bases at V and 3 bases at J, with 11 bases in the middle. The CDR3 DNA reads TGCGCCAGCAGCTTTGTGGAGCGACACACCGGGGAGCTGTTTTTT. The encoded protein is CASSFVERHTGELFF.

CDR3 residues: CASTWGGEKLFF. The CDR3 DNA is TGTGCCAGCACCTGGGGGGGTGAAAAACTGTTTTTT. The V call is TRBV28, the J call TRBJ1-4; D is possibly TRBD1 (5 bases). The V gene lost 7 bases and the J gene lost 7 bases, with 10 bases spanning the gap. The CDR3 spans 12 residues. The germline gives CDR1 MDHEN, CDR2 SYDVKM.

This chain links TRBV15 with TRBJ2-3; D is ambiguous. This CDR3 is 14 amino acids long. CDR1 LNHNV and CDR2 YYDKDF come from the germline V gene (reference sequence). Trimming left V 1 base short and J 8 bases short, with 13 bases between. The chain's CDR3 is CATSRGAPGATQYF. CDR3 coding DNA: TGTGCCACCAGCAGAGGGGCCCCCGGCGCTACGCAGTATTTT. The whole variable domain, remainder taken from reference TRBV15 and TRBJ2-3, is DAMVIQNPRYQVTQFGKPVTLSCSQTLNHNVMYWYQQKSSQAPKLLFHYYDKDFNNEADTPDNFQSRRPNTSFCFLDIRSPGLGDTAMYLCATSRGAPGATQYFGPGTRLTVL.

The rearrangement joins TRBV11-2 to TRBJ1-1, with 7 bases fitting TRBD1. CDR3 length: 14 amino acids. V was clipped by 2 bases and J by 4 bases; unmatched bases: 4. Per germline, CDR1 SGHAT and CDR2 FQNNGV. Here the CDR3 reads CASSLSAGGTEAFF. CDR3 DNA sequence: TGTGCCAGCAGCTTAAGCGCAGGGGGCACTGAAGCTTTCTTT.

V usage is TRBV2 and J usage is TRBJ2-5; TRBD2 matches 8 bases. The ends lost 7 bases at V and 4 bases at J; junction bases unmatched: 14. The CDR3 runs 16 residues. The germline CDR1 and CDR2 sequences are SNHLY and FYNNEI. The CDR3 sequence is CASTGPERERLETQYF. CDR3 nucleotides: TGTGCCAGCACCGGCCCGGAGCGGGAGAGGTTAGAGACCCAGTACTTC.

The chain combines TRBV6-1 with TRBJ2-5; 8 bases are a match to TRBD1. CDR3 size: 16 residues. CDR1 and CDR2 (germline): MNHNS, SASEGT. J was trimmed by 2 bases and V by 0 bases; bases with no gene match: 5. CDR3 coding DNA: TGTGCCAGCAGTGAAGCGGTAGGGACAGGTCAAGAGACCCAGTACTTC. It translates to CASSEAVGTGQETQYF.

The rearrangement links TRBV6-5 to TRBJ2-1; tentative D call: TRBD1 (5 bases). Trimming shortened V by 5 bases and J by 13 bases, and 12 bases separated the two germline ends. This CDR3 spans 11 amino acids. CDR1 MNHEY and CDR2 SVGAGI come from the germline V gene. CDR3: CASSQRQTQFF. The CDR3 bases are TGTGCCAGCAGTCAACGACAGACACAGTTCTTC.

As regards this clone: The sample contains more than one DNA sequence encoding this CDR3. The chain couples TRBV2 to TRBJ2-5, with TRBD1 identical over 8 bases. Unmatched junction bases numbered 3, after V lost 4 bases and J lost 5 bases. The CDR3 is made up of 13 amino acids. Germline V gives CDR1 SNHLY, CDR2 FYNNEI. The CDR3 region has the DNA TGTGCCAGCAGTGTGGACAGGGAGGAGACCCAGTACTTC. Protein product: CASSVDREETQYF. The full variable domain, completed using reference TRBV2 and TRBJ2-5, is EPEVTQTPSHQVTQMGQEVILRCVPISNHLYFYWYRQILGQKVEFLVSFYNNEISEKSEIFDDQFSVERPDGSNFTLKIRSTKLEDSAMYFCASSVDREETQYFGPGTRLLVL.

The chain joins TRBV10-2 to TRBJ2-1; 8 nucleotides align to TRBD2. V dropped 2 bases and J dropped 4; count of bases not matched to a gene: 10. Germline V gives CDR1 WSHSY, CDR2 SAAADI. CDR3 length: 17 residues. The CDR3 loop reads CASSEPSGSSIYNEQFF. The CDR3, as DNA: TGCGCCAGCAGTGAGCCCAGCGGGAGCTCAATATACAATGAGCAGTTCTTC.

This clone was counted once. The V gene is TRBV5-6, the J gene TRBJ2-5; D call uncertain. This CDR3 is built from 13 residues. V was shortened by 2 bases and J by 4 bases, with 9 bases between the two germline ends. The germline CDR1 and CDR2 sequences are SGHDT and YYEEEE. In DNA, the CDR3 is TGTGCCAGCAGCTTCCGGGTAGCAGAGACCCAGTACTTC. The encoded protein is CASSFRVAETQYF.

This chain connects TRBV10-2 to TRBJ2-1; 8 bases are a match to TRBD2. Germline V gene lookup returns CDR1 WSHSY and CDR2 SAAADI. This CDR3 has 16 residues. J gave up 1 base and V 6 bases, and 8 bases lay outside the gene matches. The CDR3 reads CASRKIAGHSYNEQFF. CDR3 in DNA: TGCGCCAGCAGAAAGATAGCGGGACATTCCTACAATGAGCAGTTCTTC.